A single sample is the source of the 23 T cell receptor beta chains below, sequenced in a study of control samples from healthy donors and cancer patients. The method was immunoSEQ multiplex PCR; TCRdb's version includes in-frame clones alone and lacks a portion of them. This table has approximately 14,000 clones, 60% to 85% appearing once. Sequenced material: formalin-fixed, paraffin-embedded tissue. These receptors came from a female donor with lung cancer.

This rearrangement joins TRBV19 to TRBJ2-2; D possibly corresponds to TRBD2 (6 bases). The CDR3 contains 17 residues. Germline V gene data show CDR1 as LNHDA and CDR2 as SQIVND (reference sequence). Deletions cut 2 bases from V and 5 bases from J, with 18 bases between. The CDR3 spells CASSIRAGRRGTGELFF. The DNA of the CDR3 is TGTGCCAGTAGTATACGGGCAGGGAGGAGGGGTACCGGGGAGCTGTTTTTT.

The rearrangement joins TRBV6-5 to TRBJ2-5; the D is unclear. The CDR3 is 13 residues long. The germline V gene has CDR1 MNHEY and CDR2 SVGAGI. The CDR3 is CVTNRADQETQYF. In DNA form, the CDR3 reads TGTGTCACGAATCGGGCGGACCAAGAGACCCAGTACTTC.

This clone showed up just a few times. V usage is TRBV18 and J usage is TRBJ2-7, with 8 bases fitting TRBD2. The junction had 7 bases not matched to a gene; V was cut back by 3 bases and J by 0 bases. Per the germline V gene, CDR1 is KGHSH and CDR2 is LQKENI. The CDR3 is 16 amino acids. CDR3 sequence: CASSPGGGSSSYEQYF. In DNA form, the CDR3 reads TGTGCCAGCTCACCCGGGGGGGGGTCGAGCTCCTACGAGCAGTACTTC.

The rearrangement joins TRBV4-2 to TRBJ1-2, with unresolved D. V shed 0 bases and J shed 5 bases, with 13 bases lying between them. The CDR3 has 15 residues. The germline V gene has CDR1 LGHNA and CDR2 YNFKEQ. The CDR3 bases are TGTGCCAGCAGCCAAGATATGGTGGGGAATTATGGCTACACCTTC. As protein: CASSQDMVGNYGYTF.

This rearrangement joins TRBV4-1 to TRBJ1-5; D not certain. The CDR3 has 17 amino acids. Trimming cost V 0 bases and J 0 bases, with 12 bases left between them. From germline, CDR1 is MGHRA and CDR2 YSYEKL. The CDR3 nucleotides read TGCGCCAGCAGCCAAGACCTCAGACGGTATAGCAATCAGCCCCAGCATTTT. Its translation: CASSQDLRRYSNQPQHF.

The CDR3 DNA reads as TGTGCCAGCAAGGCCCTATTGAGCACAGATACGCAGTATTTT. This sequence encodes CASKALLSTDTQYF. The J gene is TRBJ2-3, the V gene TRBV27; D is ambiguous. Germline CDR1 and CDR2: MNHEY and SMNVEV (reference sequence). The CDR3 contains 14 residues. The V and J ends lost 7 bases and 0 bases respectively, with 11 bases between them.

V usage is TRBV27 and J usage is TRBJ1-5, with D unresolved. Looked up from germline, CDR1 is MNHEY and CDR2 is SMNVEV (reference sequence). V lost 4 bases and J 5 bases, leaving 15 bases between the germline ends. This CDR3 has 15 residues. The CDR3 loop is CASSSREGYDQPQHF. CDR3 nucleotide sequence: TGTGCCAGCAGTTCGAGGGAAGGTTACGATCAGCCCCAGCATTTT.

This chain joins TRBV3-1 (or the pseudogene TRBV3-2) and TRBJ2-3; D is uncertain. The germline V and J ends were trimmed by 3 bases and 0 bases, with 4 bases remaining between them. The CDR3 contains 13 residues. Germline loops: CDR1 LGHDT, CDR2 YNNKEL (reference sequence). For the CDR3, the DNA is TGTGCCAGCAGCCAGATGAGCACAGATACGCAGTATTTT. It encodes CASSQMSTDTQYF.

In its sample, this clone was seen a few times. This sequence joins TRBV11-2 and TRBJ1-2; D is unclear. The CDR3 contains 11 residues. CDR1 SGHAT and CDR2 FQNNGV come from the germline V gene. V was trimmed by 5 bases and J by 4 bases, leaving 5 bases between them. CDR3 region: CASSLGYGYTF. The CDR3 region has the DNA TGTGCCAGCAGCCTTGGCTATGGCTACACCTTC.

The V call is TRBV7-2, the J call TRBJ1-3; D call uncertain. This CDR3 spans 13 amino acids. The germline V gene encodes CDR1 SGHTA and CDR2 FQGNSA. V gave up 1 base and J gave up 4 bases, with 5 bases separating them. CDR3 nucleotide sequence: TGTGCCAGCAGCTTAGACAGAGGAAACACCATATATTTT. Translation gives CASSLDRGNTIYF.

The chain couples TRBV7-9 to TRBJ1-2; the D gene is possibly TRBD1 (5 bases). Germline V gene sequence: CDR1 SEHNR, CDR2 FQNEAQ (reference sequence). V dropped 4 bases and J dropped 14 bases, with 17 bases sitting between them. This CDR3 comprises 12 residues. The CDR3 DNA follows: TGTGCCAGCAGCTCCAACAGGACCCCAGGGACCTTC. It yields the protein CASSSNRTPGTF.

The chain links TRBV12-3 or TRBV12-4 to TRBJ2-7, with D perhaps TRBD1 or TRBD2 (5 bases each). V shed 5 bases and J shed 1 base, with 9 bases lying between them. The CDR3 has 13 residues. CDR3: CASSTRTSYEQYF. The CDR3 bases are TGTGCCAGCAGTACTAGGACATCCTACGAGCAGTACTTC.

The rearrangement uses TRBV7-2 and TRBJ2-5, with 7 positions matching TRBD2. The junction had 6 bases not matched to a gene; V was cut back by 3 bases and J by 5 bases. CDR3 length equals 14 residues. The germline CDR1 and CDR2 sequences are SGHTA and FQGNSA. The CDR3 protein is CASSLGGGRETQYF. CDR3 nucleotide sequence: TGTGCCAGCAGCTTGGGCGGGGGACGGGAGACCCAGTACTTC.

The chain couples TRBV30 to TRBJ1-1; 9 positions agree with TRBD1. Germline V gene lookup returns CDR1 GTSNPN and CDR2 SVGIG (reference sequence). J was trimmed by 4 bases and V by 2 bases; bases with no gene match: 5. This CDR3 comprises 14 residues. The CDR3 here is CAWSHRGLRTEAFF. CDR3 in DNA: TGTGCCTGGAGTCACAGGGGGCTACGCACTGAAGCTTTCTTT.

The V call is TRBV11-2, the J call TRBJ2-1; 9 bases line up with TRBD1. Germline CDR1 reads SGHAT; CDR2 reads FQNNGV. The CDR3 totals 12 residues. Unmatched junction bases numbered 2, after V lost 5 bases and J lost 9 bases. CDR3 sequence reads: CASSPDRGEQFF. The DNA of the CDR3 is TGTGCCAGCAGCCCGGACAGGGGTGAGCAGTTCTTC.

A few counts support this clone. This chain uses TRBV28 with TRBJ2-5, with 10 bases aligning to TRBD2. Germline CDR1 is MDHEN and CDR2 is SYDVKM. The CDR3 covers 15 residues. V was clipped by 5 bases and J by 6 bases; unmatched bases: 9. The CDR3 loop reads CASSPSGRISKTQYF. The CDR3 DNA follows: TGTGCCAGCAGTCCTAGCGGGAGAATCAGCAAGACCCAGTACTTC.

This clone was seen a few times. The chain recombines TRBV29-1 with TRBJ1-1; 7 bases line up with TRBD1. Germline values: CDR1 SQVTM, CDR2 ANQGSEA. The J segment lost 1 base and the V segment lost 4 bases, leaving 3 bases of the junction unmatched. The CDR3 covers 13 residues. CDR3 sequence reads: CSVGQGRNTEAFF. DNA for the CDR3: TGCAGCGTTGGACAGGGTAGGAACACTGAAGCTTTCTTT.

By share of the sample, this clone is medium-sized. The rearrangement uses TRBV7-9 and TRBJ2-7, with no clear D. This CDR3 spans 11 amino acids. V was trimmed by 7 bases and J by 3 bases, leaving 7 bases between them. Germline lookup yields CDR1 SEHNR and CDR2 FQNEAQ (reference sequence). In nucleotides, the CDR3 is TGTGCCAGCATCGGTGACTACGAGCAGTACTTC. Amino acids: CASIGDYEQYF. The full variable domain, in which reference TRBV7-9 and TRBJ2-7 provide the parts outside the CDR3, is DTGVSQNPRHKITKRGQNVTFRCDPISEHNRLYWYRQTLGQGPEFLTYFQNEAQLEKSRLLSDRFSAERPKGSFSTLEIQRTEQGDSAMYLCASIGDYEQYFGPGTRLTVT.

This chain uses TRBV10-3 with TRBJ2-3; the match to TRBD2 covers 8 bases. Germline V gene lookup returns CDR1 ENHRY and CDR2 SYGVKD. V trimming: 8 bases; J trimming: 4 bases; junction bases outside the gene matches: 8. The CDR3 consists of 14 residues. The DNA for the CDR3 is TGTGCCATCCTTCGGGAGGGTGAATCAGATACGCAGTATTTT. It specifies CAILREGESDTQYF.

The chain employs TRBV6-5 and TRBJ1-1; 9 nucleotides line up with TRBD1. The V gene end was trimmed by 5 bases and the J gene end by 3 bases; junction bases not matched to a gene: 4. Germline V gene lookup returns CDR1 MNHEY and CDR2 SVGAGI. This CDR3 comprises 14 residues. The CDR3 here is CASSPRTGDTEAFF. DNA for the CDR3: TGTGCCAGCAGTCCGAGGACAGGGGACACTGAAGCTTTCTTT.

V usage is TRBV9 and J usage is TRBJ1-1; TRBD1 matches at 9 bases. Germline V gene lookup returns CDR1 SGDLS and CDR2 YYNGEE. V dropped 7 bases and J dropped 6; count of bases not matched to a gene: 7. This CDR3 comprises 13 residues. In DNA form, the CDR3 reads TGTGCCAGCGGTACAGGGGGCCGGGCTGAAGCTTTCTTT. Its translation is CASGTGGRAEAFF. Looking up the rest from reference TRBV9 and TRBJ1-1 gives the full variable domain: DSGVTQTPKHLITATGQRVTLRCSPRSGDLSVYWYQQSLDQGLQFLIQYYNGEERAKGNILERFSAQQFPDLHSELNLSSLELGDSALYFCASGTGGRAEAFFGQGTRLTVV.

V and J are TRBV18 and TRBJ2-7; perhaps TRBD1 as D (5 bases). This CDR3 spans 16 amino acids. V was clipped by 1 base and J by 2 bases, with 15 bases between them. CDR1 is KGHSH, CDR2 LQKENI, per germline. The CDR3 sequence: CASSPLQTAKTYEQYF. CDR3 nucleotide sequence: TGTGCCAGCTCACCACTCCAGACAGCAAAAACCTACGAGCAGTACTTC.

The V call is TRBV3-1 (or the pseudogene TRBV3-2), the J call TRBJ2-3; D may be TRBD2 (5 bases). Germline V gene sequence: CDR1 LGHDT, CDR2 YNNKEL (reference sequence). The CDR3 is 14 amino acids. V shed 6 bases and J shed 2 bases, with 12 bases lying between them. The CDR3 loop is CASSLIGDTDTQYF. As DNA, the CDR3 is TGTGCCAGCAGTTTAATCGGGGACACAGATACGCAGTATTTT.